The T cell receptor (beta chain) under discussion was sequenced for a study of blood T cell repertoires in COVID-19. Study details: PBMCs, B-cell-depleted T cells, or T cells provided the cDNA or gDNA that made up the material.

Clones were read by immunoSEQ multiplex PCR, and TCRdb kept only the in-frame ones, dropping some. The sample yields 130,000 to 150,000 clones, roughly 88% seen once. V gave up 8 bases and J gave up 3 bases; unmatched junction bases: 10. The CDR3 has 15 residues. The V gene's germline CDR1 is LNHDA and CDR2 SQIVND (reference sequence). Participants spanned ages about 18 to 90 years and resided in about two dozen US areas. Each participant's cohort was designated according to participant-reported clinical history. Sequencing used PBMCs or T cells enriched from blood (not recorded which). The chain recombines TRBV19 with TRBJ1-5; 7 nucleotides line up with TRBD1. The receptor's source is a woman in her twenties or thirties with acute COVID-19. The CDR3: CASLQGGGNNQPQHF. As DNA, the CDR3 is TGTGCCAGTCTCCAGGGGGGTGGAAACAATCAGCCCCAGCATTTT.